Shown below are 22 T cell receptor beta chains from a single sample sequenced in a study of T cell changes during pregnancy in multiple sclerosis (dated by TCRdb to between 2019 and 2020). The library came from the immunoSEQ multiplex PCR assay. The table was pulled from immuneACCESS by TCRdb, which kept in-frame rearrangements only. Such tables lose some clones; where checked, under half of the loss comes from unresolved V genes, and the rest has no known cause. The sample profile shows 40,000 to 50,000 clones; roughly 87% of them were found once. Approximately 0.64% of the sample lies in the top ten. This specimen consisted of CD4+ T cells from peripheral blood mononuclear cells, obtained in the first trimester of pregnancy. These receptor sequences come from a female donor with multiple sclerosis, enrolled in a pregnancy study.

The chain carries TRBV11-3 and TRBJ2-3, with a tentative D call TRBD2 (6 bases). The CDR3 totals 16 residues. Trimming stripped 1 base from V and 2 bases from J, with 13 bases between. Germline assignment: CDR1 SGHNT and CDR2 YENEEA. The CDR3: CASSLVGGILTDTQYF. The CDR3 DNA sequence: TGTGCCAGCAGCTTAGTAGGCGGGATACTCACAGATACGCAGTATTTT. Together with reference TRBV11-3 and TRBJ2-3, the CDR3 gives the full variable domain: EAGVVQSPRYKIIEKKQPVAFWCNPISGHNTLYWYLQNLGQGPELLIRYENEEAVDDSQLPKDRFSAERLKGVDSTLKIQPAELGDSAVYLCASSLVGGILTDTQYFGPGTRLTVL.

The V and J genes are TRBV14 and TRBJ2-3; TRBD2 matches at 12 bases. V dropped 4 bases and J dropped 5; count of bases not matched to a gene: 4. Per the germline V gene, CDR1 is SGHDN and CDR2 is FVKESK. The CDR3 is 15 amino acids. CDR3 protein: CASSRTGLAGDTQYF. CDR3 nucleotide sequence: TGTGCCAGCAGCCGGACGGGACTAGCGGGAGATACGCAGTATTTT.

The V call is TRBV28, the J call TRBJ2-7; 11 bases align to TRBD1. The CDR3 runs to 16 residues. In germline, CDR1 is MDHEN, CDR2 SYDVKM. V was clipped by 5 bases and J by 1 base; unmatched bases: 7. The CDR3: CASSGPDRGRSYEQYF. CDR3 coding DNA: TGTGCCAGCAGTGGACCGGACAGGGGGCGTTCCTACGAGCAGTACTTC.

This clone was picked up one time. The chain combines TRBV7-8 with TRBJ2-7; the match to TRBD1 covers 7 bases. This CDR3 comprises 15 residues. The junction had 7 bases not matched to a gene; V was cut back by 1 base and J by 4 bases. CDR1 is SGHVS, CDR2 FQNEAQ, per germline. In DNA form, the CDR3 reads TGTGCCAGCAGCTTAGAGCGGACAGGCGAATACGAGCAGTACTTC. Its protein product is CASSLERTGEYEQYF.

This rearrangement joins TRBV5-1 to TRBJ2-7; weak D call: TRBD2 (6 bases). The CDR3 covers 14 residues. Per germline, CDR1 SGHRS and CDR2 YFSETQ. V was shortened by 5 bases and J by 4 bases, with 16 bases between the two germline ends. CDR3 region: CASSSGTQAYEQYF. The CDR3 DNA follows: TGCGCCAGCAGTTCCGGGACTCAAGCTTACGAGCAGTACTTC.

The chain carries TRBV6-4 and TRBJ2-2; D possibly corresponds to TRBD2 (5 bases). The germline V gene encodes CDR1 MRHNA and CDR2 SNTAGT. The CDR3 has 13 amino acids. V lost 3 bases and J 7 bases, leaving 9 bases between the germline ends. The CDR3, as DNA: TGTGCCAGCAGTGAAACTAGTTTCGGGGAGCTGTTTTTT. Residues: CASSETSFGELFF.

CDR3 amino acids: CASSAVRVVQETQYF. CDR3 coding DNA: TGTGCCAGCAGTGCCGTCCGAGTCGTACAAGAGACCCAGTACTTC. The rearrangement uses TRBV6-1 and TRBJ2-5; D gene unclear. The CDR3 loop spans 15 amino acids. CDR1 is MNHNS, CDR2 SASEGT, per germline. V was cut by 4 bases and J by 2 bases, with 14 bases left in between.

The gene calls are TRBV7-6 and TRBJ1-3; D not resolved. CDR3 length: 16 amino acids. CDR1 is SGHVS, CDR2 FNYEAQ, per germline. Trimming removed 4 bases at V and 2 bases at J, with 15 bases between. CDR3 bases: TGTGCCAGCAGCTCGGCGCTATCGGGGACTGGAAACACCATATATTTT. It codes for CASSSALSGTGNTIYF.

This sequence joins TRBV7-2 and TRBJ2-1; TRBD2 agrees at 14 bases. Germline V gene lookup returns CDR1 SGHTA and CDR2 FQGNSA. The CDR3 extends over 19 amino acids. V lost 1 base, J lost 10 bases, and 15 bases stayed unmatched. The chain's CDR3 is CASSLEEVGPGLAGVEQFF. The CDR3 nucleotides read TGTGCCAGCAGCTTAGAAGAAGTTGGCCCGGGACTAGCGGGAGTCGAGCAGTTCTTC. The full variable domain, rest sourced from reference TRBV7-2 and TRBJ2-1, is GAGVSQSPSNKVTEKGKDVELRCDPISGHTALYWYRQSLGQGLEFLIYFQGNSAPDKSGLPSDRFSAERTGGSVSTLTIQRTQQEDSAVYLCASSLEEVGPGLAGVEQFFGPGTRLTVL.

In regard to this clone: At the DNA level, this CDR3 is encoded by other sequences in the same sample as well. The chain links TRBV9 to TRBJ2-3, with 7 bases matching TRBD2. The CDR3 extends over 17 amino acids. The germline gives CDR1 SGDLS, CDR2 YYNGEE. V lost 3 bases and J lost 1; bases outside the gene matches: 11. This CDR3 reads CASSGGGVAGRTDTQYF. CDR3 nucleotides: TGTGCCAGCAGCGGAGGAGGGGTAGCGGGTCGCACAGATACGCAGTATTTT.

A single count supports this clone. The chain carries TRBV7-2 and TRBJ2-4; 8 nucleotides agree with TRBD2. V was clipped by 4 bases and J by 9 bases; unmatched bases: 8. CDR1 is SGHTA, CDR2 FQGNSA, per germline. The CDR3 consists of 14 residues. In DNA, the CDR3 is TGTGCCAGCAGCTCAACTAGCGGCCTAGGCATTCAGTACTTC. Translation: CASSSTSGLGIQYF.

V usage is TRBV20-1 and J usage is TRBJ2-1; D may be TRBD1 (5 bases). Germline V gives CDR1 DFQATT, CDR2 SNEGSKA (reference sequence). The CDR3 has 11 residues. The V and J ends lost 4 bases and 4 bases respectively, with 5 bases between them. The CDR3 protein is CSAKGYNEQFF. The CDR3 DNA reads as TGCAGTGCTAAGGGGTACAATGAGCAGTTCTTC.

V and J are TRBV27 and TRBJ2-5, with TRBD1 matching over 10 bases. This CDR3 comprises 16 residues. Germline-derived CDR1 and CDR2 are MNHEY and SMNVEV (reference sequence). J gave up 7 bases and V 6 bases, and 14 bases lay outside the gene matches. CDR3 sequence (DNA): TGTGCCAGCAGCGCGGACCCGACAGGGGGCACTGGGACCCAGTACTTC. Translated: CASSADPTGGTGTQYF.

The J gene is TRBJ2-5, the V gene TRBV2; 10 bases are a match to TRBD2. The CDR3 totals 15 residues. V shed 7 bases, J shed 2 bases, and the junction held 7 bases outside the gene matches. The germline gives CDR1 SNHLY, CDR2 FYNNEI. DNA for the CDR3: TGTGCCAGCAAGGGACTAGCGAGACTTCAAGAGACCCAGTACTTC. Translation gives CASKGLARLQETQYF.

This clone was picked up one time. The chain carries TRBV5-1 and TRBJ2-7; 7 positions agree with TRBD2. CDR1 is SGHRS and CDR2 is YFSETQ in the germline V gene. The ends lost 0 bases at V and 2 bases at J; junction bases unmatched: 2. The CDR3 extends over 14 amino acids. The CDR3 is CASSLVGGTYEQYF. CDR3 sequence (DNA): TGCGCCAGCAGCTTGGTCGGGGGGACCTACGAGCAGTACTTC. Variable domain in full (rest from reference TRBV5-1 and TRBJ2-7): KAGVTQTPRYLIKTRGQQVTLSCSPISGHRSVSWYQQTPGQGLQFLFEYFSETQRNKGNFPGRFSGRQFSNSRSEMNVSTLELGDSALYLCASSLVGGTYEQYFGPGTRLTVT.

The chain recombines TRBV19 with TRBJ1-1; 10 bases align to TRBD1. The V segment lost 10 bases and the J segment 3 bases; nucleotides outside the gene matches: 5. Germline V gene lookup returns CDR1 LNHDA and CDR2 SQIVND (reference sequence). This CDR3 is built from 13 residues. The CDR3 DNA sequence: TGTGCCACCACGGACAGGGGGTACACTGAAGCTTTCTTT. It specifies CATTDRGYTEAFF. Full variable domain (outside the CDR3, taken from reference TRBV19 and TRBJ1-1): DGGITQSPKYLFRKEGQNVTLSCEQNLNHDAMYWYRQDPGQGLRLIYYSQIVNDFQKGDIAEGYSVSREKKESFPLTVTSAQKNPTAFYLCATTDRGYTEAFFGQGTRLTVV.

The gene calls are TRBV5-5 and TRBJ1-5; the D is unclear. From germline, CDR1 is SGHKS and CDR2 YYEKEE (reference sequence). Deletions cut 1 base from V and 4 bases from J, with 9 bases between. The CDR3 has 14 amino acids. CDR3 in DNA: TGTGCCAGCAGCTTGCAGGCCGCAAATCAGCCCCAGCATTTT. Residues: CASSLQAANQPQHF.

This clone has just a few counts. The chain couples TRBV19 to TRBJ1-5; 7 bases match TRBD1. V shed 7 bases and J 1 base; nucleotides not matched to a gene: 7. CDR1 and CDR2 (germline): LNHDA, SQIVND (reference sequence). The CDR3 runs 15 residues. The DNA of the CDR3 is TGTGCCAGTACGACAGGGTCGTCGAGCAATCAGCCCCAGCATTTT. This translates into CASTTGSSSNQPQHF.

The rearrangement uses TRBV27 and TRBJ2-5; 8 bases map to TRBD1. The CDR3 has 17 residues. After removal of 2 bases from V and 0 bases from J, the junction contained 8 bases not matched to a gene. The germline V gene encodes CDR1 MNHEY and CDR2 SMNVEV (reference sequence). The CDR3 reads CASSLRTGIRYQETQYF. The CDR3 coding sequence is TGTGCCAGCAGTTTAAGGACAGGGATTCGCTACCAAGAGACCCAGTACTTC.

This clone was detected once. The V call is TRBV27, the J call TRBJ2-5; TRBD2 agrees at 15 bases. The J segment lost 2 bases and the V segment lost 6 bases, leaving 10 bases of the junction unmatched. CDR3 size: 18 residues. The germline V gene has CDR1 MNHEY and CDR2 SMNVEV (reference sequence). The CDR3 nucleotides are TGTGCCAGCAGGTCCCGCGGGACTAGCGGGAGGATGCAAGAGACCCAGTACTTC. Encoded protein: CASRSRGTSGRMQETQYF.

The V call is TRBV2, the J call TRBJ2-7, with a tentative D call TRBD1 (5 bases). The V gene lost 1 base and the J gene lost 2 bases, with 9 bases spanning the gap. CDR1 SNHLY and CDR2 FYNNEI come from the germline V gene. The CDR3 totals 14 residues. CDR3 region: CASSEDRTTYEQYF. The CDR3 DNA sequence: TGTGCCAGCAGTGAAGACAGGACCACCTACGAGCAGTACTTC.

The chain employs TRBV5-4 and TRBJ2-5, with D maybe TRBD2 (6 bases). CDR1 and CDR2 from the germline V gene are SGHNT and YYREEE (reference sequence). Trimming took off 2 bases at V and 2 bases at J, with 10 bases between the two ends. The CDR3 is 14 amino acids. The CDR3 region has the DNA TGTGCCAGCAGCTTAGTCGGGGGACAAGAGACCCAGTACTTC. Translating it yields CASSLVGGQETQYF.